A single sample is the source of the 17 T cell receptor beta chains below, sequenced in a study of cytomegalovirus exposure and HLA in healthy donors. In the PCR, 60 Vbeta and 13 Jbeta primers were used. Sequencing used immunoSEQ multiplex PCR; TCRdb keeps in-frame clones, though not all of them. The sample carries 110,000 or so clones, roughly four fifths recorded once. Sequences were obtained from PBMCs. These receptor sequences come from a middle-aged man in good health and CMV-seronegative.

This chain uses TRBV10-3 with TRBJ1-2; 7 bases are shared with TRBD1. V lost 4 bases, J lost 3 bases, and 2 bases stayed unmatched. Germline loops: CDR1 ENHRY, CDR2 SYGVKD. The CDR3 has 13 amino acids. CDR3 sequence (DNA): TGTGCCATCAGTGGCAGGGGGGACTATGGCTACACCTTC. This sequence encodes CAISGRGDYGYTF.

Comments on this clone: Compared with germline, one end of the junction differs, possibly owing to a read error. The chain joins TRBV7-9 to TRBJ2-7, with D possibly matching TRBD1 (5 bases). Germline V lookup: CDR1 SEHNR, CDR2 FQNEAQ (reference sequence). The CDR3 is made up of 14 amino acids. The CDR3 DNA sequence: TGTTCCAGCAGCTTAACGGCAGGGTCCTACGAGCAGTACTTC. It specifies CSSSLTAGSYEQYF.

This chain joins TRBV7-8 and TRBJ2-1; 7 nucleotides line up with TRBD1. The CDR3 sequence is 16 residues long. The J segment lost 1 base and the V segment lost 5 bases, leaving 8 bases of the junction unmatched. The germline V gene has CDR1 SGHVS and CDR2 FQNEAQ. The CDR3 nucleotides read TGTGCCAGCAGCCCGGGGACAGTCCCTTCCTACAATGAGCAGTTCTTC. Translated: CASSPGTVPSYNEQFF.

The genes are TRBV5-4 and TRBJ1-5; D is unresolved. V was clipped by 4 bases and J by 3 bases, with 11 bases between them. Germline V gene lookup returns CDR1 SGHNT and CDR2 YYREEE (reference sequence). The CDR3 spans 14 residues. The CDR3, as DNA: TGTGCCAGCAGCCGTGGAGGGTACAATCAGCCCCAGCATTTT. This sequence encodes CASSRGGYNQPQHF. Full variable domain (rest looked up from reference TRBV5-4 and TRBJ1-5): ETGVTQSPTHLIKTRGQQVTLRCSSQSGHNTVSWYQQALGQGPQFIFQYYREEENGRGNFPPRFSGLQFPNYSSELNVNALELDDSALYLCASSRGGYNQPQHFGDGTRLSIL.

J is TRBJ2-1 and V is TRBV6-5; D is unclear. The CDR3 sequence is 14 residues long. Trimming removed 0 bases at V and 7 bases at J, with 10 bases between. Germline CDR1 and CDR2: MNHEY and SVGAGI. Here the CDR3 DNA reads TGTGCCAGCAGTTACTCGAGACTCAAGAATGAGCAGTTCTTC. Translating gives CASSYSRLKNEQFF.

The chain has TRBV9 and TRBJ2-5; TRBD1 aligns across 8 bases. Germline trimming cut 0 bases from V and 3 bases from J; bases unmatched to any gene: 4. The CDR3 spans 15 residues. CDR1 is SGDLS and CDR2 is YYNGEE in the germline V gene. CDR3 amino acids: CASSVEGQGEETQYF. In DNA form, the CDR3 reads TGTGCCAGCAGCGTAGAAGGACAGGGTGAAGAGACCCAGTACTTC.

V is TRBV5-1 and J is TRBJ1-5, with a weak D call TRBD1 (5 bases). V lost 2 bases, J lost 8 bases, and 14 bases lay in between. The CDR3 sequence is 14 residues long. From germline, CDR1 is SGHRS and CDR2 YFSETQ. The CDR3 region is CASSFGGVGEPQHF. The CDR3, as DNA: TGCGCCAGCAGCTTCGGGGGGGTCGGGGAGCCCCAGCATTTT.

The V and J genes are TRBV7-2 and TRBJ1-1, with D tentatively TRBD1 (6 bases). V was trimmed by 6 bases and J by 13 bases, leaving 21 bases between them. The CDR3 consists of 13 residues. Germline-derived CDR1 and CDR2 are SGHTA and FQGNSA. This CDR3 is CASSPSVSGGGFF. The CDR3 region has the DNA TGTGCCAGCAGTCCAAGTGTATCGGGGGGCGGTTTCTTT.

The chain uses TRBV6-1 and TRBJ2-7; D is unresolved. Germline V gene sequence: CDR1 MNHNS, CDR2 SASEGT. V gave up 6 bases and J gave up 2 bases, with 5 bases separating them. The CDR3 extends over 11 amino acids. The CDR3 reads CASRAAYEQYF. For the CDR3, the DNA is TGTGCCAGCAGGGCTGCCTACGAGCAGTACTTC.

The chain is built from TRBV29-1 and TRBJ1-5; D possibly corresponds to TRBD1 (5 bases). This CDR3 contains 12 residues. The germline V and J ends were trimmed by 4 bases and 5 bases, with 9 bases remaining between them. Per germline, CDR1 SQVTM and CDR2 ANQGSEA. The CDR3 is CSVGQGYQPQHF. The CDR3 DNA reads as TGCAGCGTTGGTCAGGGATATCAGCCCCAGCATTTT.

This chain uses TRBV15 with TRBJ2-3, with a tentative D call TRBD2 (5 bases). This CDR3 has 13 residues. The germline CDR1 and CDR2 sequences are LNHNV and YYDKDF (reference sequence). The ends were cut back, 8 bases at V and 0 bases at J, with 9 bases in the middle. The CDR3 region has the DNA TGTGCCACCCGAGGGCCCAGCACAGATACGCAGTATTTT. Its protein product is CATRGPSTDTQYF.

The chain carries TRBV28 and TRBJ1-2; 8 bases are shared with TRBD1. CDR1 is MDHEN, CDR2 SYDVKM, per germline. This CDR3 contains 14 residues. V dropped 4 bases and J dropped 8; count of bases not matched to a gene: 9. DNA of the CDR3: TGTGCCAGCAGTTCGTCCGGCAGGGGGCGAGGCTACACCTTC. This sequence encodes CASSSSGRGRGYTF.

The chain recombines TRBV7-8 with TRBJ2-5; tentative D call: TRBD1 (6 bases). Trimming took 7 bases from V and 3 from J, leaving 18 bases between them. Germline values: CDR1 SGHVS, CDR2 FQNEAQ. This CDR3 has 15 residues. CDR3 nucleotide sequence: TGTGCCAGCACCCTACCCGGGACACTGAAAGAGACCCAGTACTTC. Translated, it gives CASTLPGTLKETQYF.

This chain connects TRBV7-2 to TRBJ1-3; TRBD1 aligns across 7 bases. The CDR3 is 16 residues long. J was trimmed by 0 bases and V by 7 bases; bases with no gene match: 9. Germline V CDR1 and CDR2: SGHTA, FQGNSA. The CDR3 sequence: CASTEAGTVSGNTIYF. In DNA form, the CDR3 reads TGTGCCAGCACCGAGGCTGGGACAGTCTCTGGAAACACCATATATTTT. Full variable domain (missing parts from reference TRBV7-2 and TRBJ1-3): GAGVSQSPSNKVTEKGKDVELRCDPISGHTALYWYRQSLGQGLEFLIYFQGNSAPDKSGLPSDRFSAERTGGSVSTLTIQRTQQEDSAVYLCASTEAGTVSGNTIYFGEGSWLTVV.

This clone was counted a few times. The chain employs TRBV28 and TRBJ2-7, with D unresolved. The CDR3 is made up of 12 amino acids. Per the germline V gene, CDR1 is MDHEN and CDR2 is SYDVKM. The V end was cut by 5 bases, the J end by 4 bases, with 9 bases between. CDR3 DNA sequence: TGTGCCAGCAGTACCGACTGGTACGAGCAGTACTTC. Protein product: CASSTDWYEQYF.

This clone has only a few counts. The same CDR3 is also encoded by other DNA sequences in this sample. The chain carries TRBV19 and TRBJ2-7, with TRBD2 identical over 7 bases. The CDR3 consists of 13 residues. Trimming took 8 bases from V and 2 from J; bases not matched to a gene: 6. Germline V CDR1 and CDR2: LNHDA, SQIVND (reference sequence). Here the CDR3 reads CASSLAGAYEQYF. For the CDR3, the DNA is TGTGCCAGTTCGCTGGCGGGAGCCTACGAGCAGTACTTC.

This clone came up a few times. The chain links TRBV2 to TRBJ2-4; 10 nucleotides match TRBD2. This CDR3 is 16 amino acids long. Germline V gene data show CDR1 as SNHLY and CDR2 as FYNNEI. The ends lost 7 bases at V and 1 base at J; junction bases unmatched: 7. The CDR3: CASTLLAGPAKNIQYF. DNA for the CDR3: TGTGCCAGCACCCTACTAGCGGGGCCGGCCAAAAACATTCAGTACTTC.